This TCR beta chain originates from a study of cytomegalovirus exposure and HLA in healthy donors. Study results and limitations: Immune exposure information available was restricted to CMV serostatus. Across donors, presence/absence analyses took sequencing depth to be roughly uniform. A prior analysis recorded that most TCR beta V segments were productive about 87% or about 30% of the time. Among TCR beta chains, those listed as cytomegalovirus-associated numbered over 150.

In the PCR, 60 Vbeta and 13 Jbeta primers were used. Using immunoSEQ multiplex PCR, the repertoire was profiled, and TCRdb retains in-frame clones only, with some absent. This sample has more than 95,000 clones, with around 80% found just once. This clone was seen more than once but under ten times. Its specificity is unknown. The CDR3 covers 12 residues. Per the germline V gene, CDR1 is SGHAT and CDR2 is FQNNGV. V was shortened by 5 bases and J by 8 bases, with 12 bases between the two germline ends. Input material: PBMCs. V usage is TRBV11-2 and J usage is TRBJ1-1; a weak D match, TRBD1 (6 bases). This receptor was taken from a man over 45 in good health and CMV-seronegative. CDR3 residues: CASSPPGGEAFF. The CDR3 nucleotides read TGTGCCAGCAGCCCGCCGGGGGGCGAAGCTTTCTTT.